A selection of T cell receptor beta chains follows, all from one sample in a study of blood T cell repertoires in COVID-19. Sequenced by immunoSEQ multiplex PCR; TCRdb stores in-frame clones only, minus some. In the table there are some 310,000 clones, about nine tenths of which are singletons. Specimen: PBMCs or T cells enriched from blood (not recorded which). The source of these receptors is a woman aged 25 to 39 who had recovered from COVID-19. Both conserved end residues are part of each CDR3. Fields, in order: clone size, D gene, V gene, J gene, CDR3 protein, CDR3 DNA. D genes are given only for firm matches. Clone size is given for some rows only: seen once, a few or many times, or a class if the clone is expanded.

-	-	TRBV7-8	TRBJ2-7	CASSLWAEQYF	TGTGCCAGCAGCCTCTGGGCCGAGCAGTACTTC
-	TRBD1	TRBV9	TRBJ1-5	CASSGGTGDSQPQHF	TGTGCCAGCAGCGGCGGGACAGGGGATAGTCAGCCCCAGCATTTT
-	-	TRBV19	TRBJ2-7	CASSNTPGLPYEQYF	TGTGCCAGCTCCAATACCCCGGGACTTCCCTACGAGCAGTACTTC
few	TRBD1	TRBV5-6	TRBJ1-2	CASSFGRGHGYTF	TGTGCCAGCAGCTTTGGCAGGGGGCACGGCTACACCTTC
-	TRBD1	TRBV5-1	TRBJ1-2	CASSFGGQVNYGYTF	TGCGCCAGCAGCTTTGGGGGACAGGTCAACTATGGCTACACCTTC
-	TRBD1	TRBV7-2	TRBJ1-1	CASSWTGVNTEAFF	TGTGCCAGCAGTTGGACAGGGGTGAACACTGAAGCTTTCTTT
-	-	TRBV3-1/TRBV3-2	TRBJ2-3	CASSWAGRDTDTQYF	TGTGCCAGCAGTTGGGCGGGAAGGGACACAGATACGCAGTATTTT
few	-	TRBV28	TRBJ1-1	CASSAGWQFTFF	TGTGCCAGCAGTGCCGGGTGGCAGTTTACTTTCTTT
-	-	TRBV4-2	TRBJ1-1	CASSQAGAEAFF	TGTGCCAGCAGCCAAGCCGGGGCTGAAGCTTTCTTT
-	-	TRBV7-2	TRBJ2-5	CASSPHDSQETQYF	TGTGCCAGCAGCCCACACGACTCCCAAGAGACCCAGTACTTC
-	-	TRBV28	TRBJ2-7	CASCLSGSYEQYF	TGTGCCAGCTGCCTTAGCGGCTCCTACGAGCAGTACTTC
-	-	TRBV7-3	TRBJ1-1	CASSSTLNTEAFF	TGTGCCAGCAGCTCGACATTGAACACTGAAGCTTTCTTT
-	TRBD2	TRBV6-5	TRBJ2-7	CASSLAGFSYEQYF	TGTGCCAGCAGTCTAGCGGGTTTCTCCTACGAGCAGTACTTC
-	TRBD2	TRBV7-6	TRBJ2-7	CASSHGTSGTNYEQYF	TGTGCCAGCAGCCACGGGACTAGCGGGACCAACTACGAGCAGTACTTC
-	TRBD1	TRBV3-1/TRBV3-2	TRBJ2-5	CASSQWTGGLGETQYF	TGTGCCAGCAGCCAATGGACAGGGGGCTTGGGAGAGACCCAGTACTTC
-	-	TRBV14	TRBJ2-7	CASSQDSGSSYEQYF	TGTGCCAGCAGCCAAGATTCCGGGAGCTCCTACGAGCAGTACTTC
once	-	TRBV3-1/TRBV3-2	TRBJ2-7	CASSQDGGRAHEQYF	TGTGCCAGCAGCCAAGATGGGGGCAGGGCCCACGAGCAGTACTTC